The present T cell receptor beta chain was sequenced within a study of T-cell reconstitution after alpha-beta-depleted transplantation in children. Study results and limitations: Once a year had passed after transplant, T-cell counts and diversity came mostly from newly produced T cells. Where alpha-beta T cells came from about two months after transplant was reportedly several hundred expanded graft clones.

This CDR3 spans 13 amino acids. Looked up from germline, CDR1 is SQVTM and CDR2 is ANQGSEA. The V and J ends lost 6 bases and 3 bases, in that order; junction bases with no gene match: 2. This clonotype was seen repeatedly, ten times or more. Its antigen is unidentified. As it was prepared, the TCRbeta library received unique molecular identifiers. TCRdb redid the calling of the PCR reads with MiXCR, one entry per CDR3 protein. The sample has some 840,000 distinct CDR3 sequences, less than 20% seen once. This clonotype was sampled from a male patient aged 10 to 17 who had a stem cell transplant for acute lymphoblastic leukemia, so the T cells may come from the graft donor. The input for sequencing was PBMCs, mostly from graft donor cells, taken 360 days after TCRalphabeta/CD19-depleted stem cell transplant. The chain has TRBV29-1 and TRBJ2-3, with 11 positions matching TRBD1. The CDR3 coding sequence is TGCAGCGTCCGGGACAGGGGGACAGATACGCAGTATTTT. The encoded protein is CSVRDRGTDTQYF.